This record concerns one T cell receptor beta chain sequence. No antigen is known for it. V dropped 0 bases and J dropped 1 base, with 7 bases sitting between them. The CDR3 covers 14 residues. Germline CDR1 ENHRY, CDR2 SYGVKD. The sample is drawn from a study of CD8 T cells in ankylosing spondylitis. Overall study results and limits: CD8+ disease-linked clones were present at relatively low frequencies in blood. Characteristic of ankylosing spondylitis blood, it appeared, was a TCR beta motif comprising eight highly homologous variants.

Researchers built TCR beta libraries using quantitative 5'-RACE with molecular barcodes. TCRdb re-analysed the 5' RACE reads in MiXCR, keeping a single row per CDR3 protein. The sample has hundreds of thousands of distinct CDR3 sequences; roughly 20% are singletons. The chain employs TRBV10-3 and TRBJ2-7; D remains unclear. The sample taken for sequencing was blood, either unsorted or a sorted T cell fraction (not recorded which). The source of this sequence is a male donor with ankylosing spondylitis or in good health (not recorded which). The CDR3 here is CAISESGFSYEQYV. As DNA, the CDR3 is TGTGCCATCAGTGAGTCGGGTTTTTCCTACGAGCAGTACGTC.